The 16 T cell receptor beta chains given below trace back to one sample, sequenced in a study of sequential checkpoint blockade in melanoma. Profiling relied on immunoSEQ multiplex PCR, and the TCRdb table lists in-frame clones only, not all of them. This sample has about 10,000 clones, with more than 70% found just once. The treatment denotes: randomized to nivolumab then ipilimumab (arm A) or the reverse (arm B). This material consisted of CD8+ T cells sorted from blood (inferred from file names), taken from a patient given nivolumab and ipilimumab in sequence. The receptors were sampled from a human donor with melanoma.

The rearrangement links TRBV13 to TRBJ1-1; TRBD1 matches at 9 bases. CDR3 length: 11 amino acids. The V gene's germline CDR1 is PRHDT and CDR2 FYEKMQ (reference sequence). With 6 bases clipped from V and 11 bases from J, the junction kept 4 bases outside the gene matches. This chain's CDR3 is CASRTGGDAFF. As DNA, the CDR3 is TGTGCCAGCAGGACAGGGGGGGATGCTTTCTTT.

To note about this clone: In the same sample, other DNA sequences code for this CDR3. This chain links TRBV9 with TRBJ2-7; 7 positions agree with TRBD1. Germline V gene sequence: CDR1 SGDLS, CDR2 YYNGEE. The CDR3 runs 15 residues. Trimming cost V 0 bases and J 0 bases; bases outside gene matches: 3. The CDR3 region has the DNA TGTGCCAGCAGCGTAGGGCAGGGGGACTCCTACGAGCAGTACTTC. This encodes CASSVGQGDSYEQYF.

The chain has TRBV19 and TRBJ2-7; maybe TRBD2 (6 bases). V lost 7 bases and J 3 bases, leaving 16 bases between the germline ends. Germline V gene sequence: CDR1 LNHDA, CDR2 SQIVND (reference sequence). This CDR3 has 14 residues. Here the CDR3 reads CASTPGTGVYEQYF. The CDR3 nucleotides are TGTGCCAGTACCCCGGGGACTGGAGTCTACGAGCAGTACTTC. Full variable domain (missing parts from reference TRBV19 and TRBJ2-7): DGGITQSPKYLFRKEGQNVTLSCEQNLNHDAMYWYRQDPGQGLRLIYYSQIVNDFQKGDIAEGYSVSREKKESFPLTVTSAQKNPTAFYLCASTPGTGVYEQYFGPGTRLTVT.

J is TRBJ2-7 and V is TRBV4-2, with 11 positions matching TRBD2. With V trimmed by 0 bases and J by 5 bases, 3 bases remained unmatched. The CDR3 loop spans 15 amino acids. Germline values: CDR1 LGHNA, CDR2 YNFKEQ. CDR3 region: CASSQEELAGDEQYF. CDR3 nucleotides: TGTGCCAGCAGCCAAGAAGAACTAGCGGGAGACGAGCAGTACTTC.

This clone was counted only a few times. The chain combines TRBV7-9 with TRBJ2-7; 8 bases align to TRBD2. Germline values: CDR1 SEHNR, CDR2 FQNEAQ (reference sequence). V dropped 1 base and J dropped 2; count of bases not matched to a gene: 1. The CDR3 loop spans 14 amino acids. The CDR3: CASSLGGGTYEQYF. The DNA of the CDR3 is TGTGCCAGCAGCTTAGGCGGGGGGACCTACGAGCAGTACTTC.

The chain employs TRBV9 and TRBJ2-1, with TRBD2 matching 8 bases. Germline assignment: CDR1 SGDLS and CDR2 YYNGEE. The junction had 7 bases not matched to a gene; V was cut back by 0 bases and J by 2 bases. The CDR3 totals 17 residues. The CDR3 bases are TGTGCCAGCAGCGTAGCTGGTACTAGCGGTACCTACAATGAGCAGTTCTTC. Protein: CASSVAGTSGTYNEQFF.

This clone was found a few times. The V call is TRBV9, the J call TRBJ2-1; D unresolved. V dropped 1 base and J dropped 3 bases, with 5 bases sitting between them. Germline CDR1 is SGDLS and CDR2 is YYNGEE. The CDR3 contains 13 residues. CDR3 in DNA: TGTGCCAGCAGCGTATGGCTCTACAATGAGCAGTTCTTC. Translated: CASSVWLYNEQFF.

This chain connects TRBV6-6 to TRBJ2-3; TRBD2 agrees at 9 bases. The CDR3 extends over 14 amino acids. With 6 bases clipped from V and 3 bases from J, the junction kept 4 bases outside the gene matches. Germline V gene sequence: CDR1 MNHNY, CDR2 SVGAGI (reference sequence). The CDR3 reads CASRGTSWTDTQYF. CDR3 bases: TGTGCCAGCAGGGGGACTAGCTGGACAGATACGCAGTATTTT.

In the case of this clone: Germline is not matched at one junction end, which may reflect a read error. The gene calls are TRBV4-2 and TRBJ1-5, with 11 bases identical to TRBD1. This CDR3 region has 15 residues. Looked up from germline, CDR1 is LGHNA and CDR2 is YNFKEQ. The CDR3 DNA is TGTGCCAGCAGTCAAGGACAGGGGGCGGGTCAGCCCCAGCATTTT. This translates into CASSQGQGAGQPQHF.

This clone is a singleton in its sample. The chain uses TRBV19 and TRBJ1-5; D gene unclear. CDR3 length: 14 amino acids. V was shortened by 0 bases and J by 7 bases, with 10 bases between the two germline ends. In germline, CDR1 is LNHDA, CDR2 SQIVND (reference sequence). CDR3 sequence reads: CASSIEVSGQPQHF. The CDR3 DNA is TGTGCCAGTAGTATAGAGGTCTCAGGACAGCCCCAGCATTTT. The full variable domain, its missing parts supplied by reference TRBV19 and TRBJ1-5, is DGGITQSPKYLFRKEGQNVTLSCEQNLNHDAMYWYRQDPGQGLRLIYYSQIVNDFQKGDIAEGYSVSREKKESFPLTVTSAQKNPTAFYLCASSIEVSGQPQHFGDGTRLSIL.

The chain employs TRBV7-9 and TRBJ1-1; TRBD1 matches 10 bases. With V trimmed by 5 bases and J by 5 bases, 8 bases remained unmatched. The CDR3 consists of 15 residues. Germline V lookup: CDR1 SEHNR, CDR2 FQNEAQ (reference sequence). CDR3 protein: CASSRQGAERTEAFF. As DNA, the CDR3 is TGTGCCAGCAGCAGACAGGGGGCAGAAAGGACTGAAGCTTTCTTT.

J is TRBJ1-1 and V is TRBV10-3, with 10 positions matching TRBD1. J lost 4 bases, V lost 8 bases, and 7 bases had no gene match. From germline, CDR1 is ENHRY and CDR2 SYGVKD. This CDR3 is built from 14 residues. CDR3 bases: TGTGCCATCGGCGGCCGGACAGGGGGCACTGAAGCTTTCTTT. Encoded protein: CAIGGRTGGTEAFF.

The V call is TRBV6-1, the J call TRBJ1-1, with 7 positions matching TRBD1. The V gene end was trimmed by 0 bases and the J gene end by 8 bases; junction bases not matched to a gene: 6. This CDR3 region has 14 residues. Germline V gives CDR1 MNHNS, CDR2 SASEGT. In nucleotides, the CDR3 is TGTGCCAGCAGTGAAGCCTCCGACAGGGTCGAAGCTTTCTTT. This gives the protein CASSEASDRVEAFF.

Here the CDR3 reads CAISERGTEAFF. As DNA, the CDR3 is TGTGCCATCAGTGAAAGGGGCACTGAAGCTTTCTTT. This sequence joins TRBV10-3 and TRBJ1-1; D may be TRBD1 (5 bases). In germline, CDR1 is ENHRY, CDR2 SYGVKD. V lost 3 bases to trimming and J lost 4 bases, with 6 bases between them. This CDR3 spans 12 amino acids.

As regards this clone: This sample also contains other DNA sequences that code for the same CDR3. The CDR3 loop reads CASSRLAGNTGELFF. Here the CDR3 DNA reads TGTGCCAGCAGCCGACTAGCGGGAAACACCGGGGAGCTGTTTTTT. The V and J genes are TRBV9 and TRBJ2-2; TRBD2 matches 11 bases. The CDR3 has 15 residues. Per the germline V gene, CDR1 is SGDLS and CDR2 is YYNGEE. Losses at the gene ends were 4 bases for V and 2 bases for J; bases not matched to a gene: 1.

The V gene is TRBV27, the J gene TRBJ1-3; possibly TRBD1 for D (5 bases). Germline assignment: CDR1 MNHEY and CDR2 SMNVEV (reference sequence). CDR3 size: 14 residues. With 3 bases removed from V and 4 bases from J, the gap between germline ends came to 10 bases. This CDR3 reads CASSLGGTGNTIYF. CDR3 DNA sequence: TGTGCCAGCAGTTTGGGGGGGACGGGAAACACCATATATTTT.